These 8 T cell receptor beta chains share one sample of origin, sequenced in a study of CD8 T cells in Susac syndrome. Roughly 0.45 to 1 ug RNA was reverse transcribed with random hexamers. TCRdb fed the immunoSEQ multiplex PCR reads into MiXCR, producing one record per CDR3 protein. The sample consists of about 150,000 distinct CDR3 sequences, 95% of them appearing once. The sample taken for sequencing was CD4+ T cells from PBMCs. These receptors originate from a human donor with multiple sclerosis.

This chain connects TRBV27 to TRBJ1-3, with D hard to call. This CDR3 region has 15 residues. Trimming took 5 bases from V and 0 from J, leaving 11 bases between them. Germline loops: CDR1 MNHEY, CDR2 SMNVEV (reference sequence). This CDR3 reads CASSPHGVSGNTIYF. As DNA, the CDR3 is TGTGCCAGCAGTCCCCACGGGGTCTCTGGAAACACCATATATTTT.

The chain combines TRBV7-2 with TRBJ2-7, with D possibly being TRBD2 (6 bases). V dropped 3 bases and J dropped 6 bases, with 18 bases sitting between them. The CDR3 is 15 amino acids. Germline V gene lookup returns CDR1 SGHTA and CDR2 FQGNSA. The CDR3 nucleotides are TGTGCCAGCAGCTTCCAGCCCGGGACTCTGGGCGAGCAGTACTTC. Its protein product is CASSFQPGTLGEQYF.

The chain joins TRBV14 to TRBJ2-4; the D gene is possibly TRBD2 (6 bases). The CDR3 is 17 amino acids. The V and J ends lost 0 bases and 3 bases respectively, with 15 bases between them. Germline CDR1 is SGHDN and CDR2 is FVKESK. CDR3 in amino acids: CASSQDVRTGGKNIQYF. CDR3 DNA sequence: TGTGCCAGCAGCCAAGATGTTCGGACCGGGGGCAAAAACATTCAGTACTTC.

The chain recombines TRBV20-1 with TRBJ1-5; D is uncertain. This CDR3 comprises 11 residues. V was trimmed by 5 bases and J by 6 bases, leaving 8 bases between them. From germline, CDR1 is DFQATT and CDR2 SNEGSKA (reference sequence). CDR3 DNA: TGCAGTGCTGCACCGGGTCAGCCCCAGCATTTT. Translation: CSAAPGQPQHF.

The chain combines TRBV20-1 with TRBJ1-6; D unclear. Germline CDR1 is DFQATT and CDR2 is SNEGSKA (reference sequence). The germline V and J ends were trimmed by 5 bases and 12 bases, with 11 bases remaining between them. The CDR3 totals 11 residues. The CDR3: CSAEGWGPLHF. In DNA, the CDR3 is TGCAGTGCTGAAGGGTGGGGACCCCTCCACTTT.

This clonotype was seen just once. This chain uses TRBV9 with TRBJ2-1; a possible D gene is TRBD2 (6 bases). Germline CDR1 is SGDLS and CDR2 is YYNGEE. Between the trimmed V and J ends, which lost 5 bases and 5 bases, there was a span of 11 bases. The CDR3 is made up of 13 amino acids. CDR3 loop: CASSGTLNNEQFF. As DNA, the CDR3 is TGTGCCAGCAGTGGGACTCTCAACAATGAGCAGTTCTTC.

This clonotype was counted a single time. CDR3 nucleotide sequence: TGTGCCAGCCTACAGGGATCAGAGACCCAGTACTTC. Translated: CASLQGSETQYF. The genes are TRBV11-1 and TRBJ2-5, with D maybe TRBD1 (6 bases). There are 12 residues in the CDR3. Trimming removed 8 bases at V and 4 bases at J, with 11 bases between. Germline lookup yields CDR1 SGHAT and CDR2 FQDESV (reference sequence).

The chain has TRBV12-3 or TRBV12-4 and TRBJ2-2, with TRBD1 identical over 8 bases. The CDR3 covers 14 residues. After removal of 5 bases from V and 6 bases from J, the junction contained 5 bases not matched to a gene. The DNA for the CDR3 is TGTGCCAGCAGTAAGATACAGGGGGCCGGGGAGCTGTTTTTT. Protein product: CASSKIQGAGELFF.